A single sample is the source of the 20 T cell receptor beta chains below, sequenced in a study of shared clonotypes between healthy human individuals. Libraries were prepared by immunoSEQ multiplex PCR; TCRdb keeps only in-frame clonotypes and omits some of them. The sample lists about 1.4 million clones, 95% to 97% occurring once. The specimen sequenced was naive CD4+ T cells sorted from blood. Subset noted: CD45RA+ positively selected. These receptors all come from a man under 40 in good health.

CDR3 bases: TGTGCCAGCAGTTCCCTATCCCTGACGAGCTCCTACGAGCAGTACTTC. It translates to CASSSLSLTSSYEQYF. The chain combines TRBV28 with TRBJ2-7; D is ambiguous. The CDR3 totals 16 residues. V was trimmed by 4 bases and J by 0 bases, leaving 16 bases between them. Germline V gives CDR1 MDHEN, CDR2 SYDVKM.

The V and J genes are TRBV6-5 and TRBJ2-7; 12 nucleotides line up with TRBD2. The CDR3 length is 15 residues. Trimming cost V 5 bases and J 3 bases; bases outside gene matches: 5. Germline CDR1 and CDR2: MNHEY and SVGAGI. Here the CDR3 DNA reads TGTGCCAGCAGTCAGCCTAGCGGGGGGGTCTACGAGCAGTACTTC. It specifies CASSQPSGGVYEQYF.

In regard to this clone: Germline is not matched at one junction end, which may reflect a read error. This chain joins TRBV6-1 and TRBJ2-7, with a possible D match to TRBD1 (5 bases). CDR1 MNHNS and CDR2 SASEGT come from the germline V gene. CDR3 length equals 14 residues. This CDR3 is CASTEQWGSYEQYF. The CDR3, as DNA: TGTGCCAGCACTGAACAGTGGGGCAGCTACGAGCAGTACTTC.

V is TRBV6-1 and J is TRBJ2-6; the D gene is possibly TRBD2 (5 bases). This CDR3 is 13 amino acids long. Trimming left V 6 bases short and J 3 bases short, with 6 bases between. Germline V gene lookup returns CDR1 MNHNS and CDR2 SASEGT. The CDR3 DNA follows: TGTGCCAGCAGAGACTATGGGGCCAACGTCCTGACTTTC. This translates into CASRDYGANVLTF.

The chain couples TRBV10-1 to TRBJ2-3; D possibly corresponds to TRBD2 (6 bases). The CDR3 is 15 amino acids. From germline, CDR1 is WNHNN and CDR2 SYGVQD (reference sequence). V gave up 3 bases and J gave up 3 bases, with 13 bases separating them. DNA of the CDR3: TGCGCCAGCAGTGATAGGAGGGGTCCTACAGATACGCAGTATTTT. Translating it yields CASSDRRGPTDTQYF.

CDR3 protein: CASSPPSGSLGNQPQHF. Here the CDR3 DNA reads TGTGCCAGCAGCCCACCGAGTGGATCGCTCGGCAATCAGCCCCAGCATTTT. The chain links TRBV7-2 to TRBJ1-5; D not resolved. CDR1 is SGHTA and CDR2 is FQGNSA in the germline V gene. The germline V and J ends were trimmed by 5 bases and 2 bases, with 19 bases remaining between them. The length of the CDR3 is 17 residues.

This chain connects TRBV5-4 to TRBJ2-7; 9 bases are shared with TRBD1. Losses at the gene ends were 4 bases for V and 6 bases for J; bases not matched to a gene: 14. This CDR3 spans 16 amino acids. Per germline, CDR1 SGHNT and CDR2 YYREEE (reference sequence). CDR3 sequence: CASSAELQGARGEQYF. As DNA, the CDR3 is TGTGCCAGCAGCGCCGAACTACAGGGGGCGAGGGGCGAGCAGTACTTC.

The chain couples TRBV9 to TRBJ2-2; 9 positions agree with TRBD2. Unmatched junction bases numbered 10, after V lost 0 bases and J lost 4 bases. Germline assignment: CDR1 SGDLS and CDR2 YYNGEE. The CDR3 length is 18 residues. The DNA for the CDR3 is TGTGCCAGCAGCGTAGATGGAAGGGCGGGAGGGCTCACCGGGGAGCTGTTTTTT. It is translated as CASSVDGRAGGLTGELFF.

This sequence joins TRBV30 and TRBJ2-6, with D uncertain. The CDR3 sequence is 13 residues long. Germline CDR1 and CDR2: GTSNPN and SVGIG (reference sequence). Trimming took off 4 bases at V and 2 bases at J, with 6 bases between the two ends. The CDR3 bases are TGTGCCTGGAAAGGTCCTGGGGCCAACGTCCTGACTTTC. It specifies CAWKGPGANVLTF.

The rearrangement uses TRBV18 and TRBJ2-4; D remains unclear. Trimming cost V 0 bases and J 0 bases, with 9 bases left between them. There are 16 residues in the CDR3. Germline loops: CDR1 KGHSH, CDR2 LQKENI. Here the CDR3 reads CASSPPVGLAKNIQYF. The CDR3 DNA reads TGTGCCAGCTCACCACCGGTGGGGTTAGCCAAAAACATTCAGTACTTC.

This clone was found once. The chain carries TRBV10-3 and TRBJ2-5; D is uncertain. V shed 2 bases and J shed 5 bases, with 9 bases lying between them. The CDR3 spans 13 residues. Germline loops: CDR1 ENHRY, CDR2 SYGVKD. Here the CDR3 reads CAISEAMLETQYF. In DNA, the CDR3 is TGTGCCATCAGTGAGGCTATGTTGGAGACCCAGTACTTC.

V is TRBV7-6 and J is TRBJ1-4; D perhaps matches TRBD1 (5 bases). The CDR3 loop spans 18 amino acids. Germline CDR1 SGHVS, CDR2 FNYEAQ. The V and J ends lost 2 bases and 1 base respectively, with 17 bases between them. In nucleotides, the CDR3 is TGTGCCAGCAGCTTACGAGCTCCAGGGAGGCGAACTAATGAAAAACTGTTTTTT. Protein product: CASSLRAPGRRTNEKLFF.

This sequence joins TRBV25-1 and TRBJ2-2, with TRBD1 matching 8 bases. Trimming took 4 bases from V and 4 from J; bases not matched to a gene: 5. Germline CDR1 reads MGHDK; CDR2 reads SYGVNS. This CDR3 comprises 15 residues. The CDR3 DNA is TGTGCCAGCAGTGGGACAGGGATCGTCACCGGGGAGCTGTTTTTT. This codes for CASSGTGIVTGELFF.

This chain connects TRBV18 to TRBJ2-2; 15 bases fit TRBD2. The CDR3 loop spans 17 amino acids. Germline CDR1 KGHSH, CDR2 LQKENI. The V segment lost 6 bases and the J segment 4 bases; nucleotides outside the gene matches: 6. The CDR3, as DNA: TGTGCCAGCTCCCCTGGGACTAGCGGGAGGCGCACCGGGGAGCTGTTTTTT. Translating it yields CASSPGTSGRRTGELFF.

The chain links TRBV5-1 to TRBJ1-2; the D gene is possibly TRBD1 (5 bases). The germline V gene has CDR1 SGHRS and CDR2 YFSETQ. Trimming left V 3 bases short and J 0 bases short, with 12 bases between. The CDR3 is 15 amino acids. CDR3 bases: TGCGCCAGCAGCTCTCTTGGACAAACTAACTATGGCTACACCTTC. Protein product: CASSSLGQTNYGYTF.

The J gene is TRBJ2-1, the V gene TRBV5-4, with 9 bases aligning to TRBD2. V lost 4 bases, J lost 10 bases, and 12 bases stayed unmatched. The CDR3 runs 15 residues. Looked up from germline, CDR1 is SGHNT and CDR2 is YYREEE (reference sequence). The chain's CDR3 is CASSKDGTSNREQFF. The CDR3 DNA follows: TGTGCCAGCAGCAAAGACGGGACTAGCAACAGGGAGCAGTTCTTC.

Only one count was recorded for this clone. The J gene is TRBJ2-7, the V gene TRBV27; D possibly uses TRBD1 or TRBD2 (5 bases each). The V gene lost 5 bases and the J gene lost 2 bases, with 13 bases spanning the gap. CDR3 length: 14 residues. CDR1 is MNHEY and CDR2 is SMNVEV in the germline V gene (reference sequence). The CDR3 spells CASSPRGLTYEQYF. The CDR3 coding sequence is TGTGCCAGCAGTCCCCGGGGCTTGACCTACGAGCAGTACTTC.

This sequence joins TRBV11-2 and TRBJ2-1; 7 bases are shared with TRBD2. The V gene end was trimmed by 1 base and the J gene end by 4 bases; junction bases not matched to a gene: 4. This CDR3 contains 15 residues. CDR1 and CDR2 from the germline V gene are SGHAT and FQNNGV. As DNA, the CDR3 is TGTGCCAGCAGCTTAGTCCCTAGCGGATACAATGAGCAGTTCTTC. Its protein product is CASSLVPSGYNEQFF.

The chain is built from TRBV11-2 and TRBJ2-7, with TRBD2 matching 9 bases. Looked up from germline, CDR1 is SGHAT and CDR2 is FQNNGV. This CDR3 contains 14 residues. Trimming removed 6 bases from V and 2 bases from J; junction bases left unmatched: 5. CDR3 coding DNA: TGTGCCAGCAGACGAGCGGGAGGCGCCTACGAGCAGTACTTC. Protein sequence: CASRRAGGAYEQYF.

The chain combines TRBV5-4 with TRBJ2-3; 8 bases are shared with TRBD2. Per the germline V gene, CDR1 is SGHNT and CDR2 is YYREEE (reference sequence). V gave up 0 bases and J gave up 3 bases; unmatched junction bases: 6. This CDR3 region has 16 residues. Written as DNA, the CDR3 is TGTGCCAGCAGCTTGGGTTGGCGGGAGGTGACAGATACGCAGTATTTT. Amino acids: CASSLGWREVTDTQYF.